Following are 7 T cell receptor beta chains from one sample sequenced in a study of cytomegalovirus exposure and HLA in healthy donors. The protocol was immunoSEQ multiplex PCR, while the TCRdb copy is restricted to in-frame clones and leaves out a portion. The table records 110,000 or so clones, approximately 94% of them present only once. The specimen was PBMCs. These receptors were taken from a woman under 30 in good health and CMV-seronegative.

The chain couples TRBV27 to TRBJ2-5, with 9 bases matching TRBD2. Germline loops: CDR1 MNHEY, CDR2 SMNVEV (reference sequence). The CDR3 runs 15 residues. With V trimmed by 6 bases and J by 2 bases, 7 bases remained unmatched. The DNA of the CDR3 is TGTGCCAGCAGAAACGCGGGGGGGGCACAAGAGACCCAGTACTTC. Translating gives CASRNAGGAQETQYF.

Only one count was recorded for this clone. The CDR3 loop is CASGDSPNYNEQFF. The CDR3 DNA follows: TGCGCCAGTGGGGACTCTCCCAACTACAATGAGCAGTTCTTC. The rearrangement joins TRBV5-1 to TRBJ2-1; TRBD2 might be the D (6 bases). Germline values: CDR1 SGHRS, CDR2 YFSETQ. The CDR3 extends over 14 amino acids. V lost 8 bases, J lost 3 bases, and 15 bases lay in between.

J is TRBJ1-2 and V is TRBV18, with unresolved D. The ends were cut back, 4 bases at V and 1 base at J, with 13 bases in the middle. Germline loops: CDR1 KGHSH, CDR2 LQKENI. This CDR3 spans 15 amino acids. CDR3 residues: CASSRGSSFNYGYTF. The CDR3 DNA reads TGTGCCAGCTCACGAGGCAGTTCCTTTAACTATGGCTACACCTTC. The whole variable domain, remainder taken from reference TRBV18 and TRBJ1-2, is NAGVMQNPRHLVRRRGQEARLRCSPMKGHSHVYWYRQLPEEGLKFMVYLQKENIIDESGMPKERFSAEFPKEGPSILRIQQVVRGDSAAYFCASSRGSSFNYGYTFGSGTRLTVV.

This sequence joins TRBV11-2 and TRBJ2-7, with 7 bases aligning to TRBD2. Germline trimming cut 7 bases from V and 3 bases from J; bases unmatched to any gene: 15. The CDR3 is 16 residues long. The germline V gene encodes CDR1 SGHAT and CDR2 FQNNGV. The CDR3 region is CASKAPGGGVGYEQYF. The DNA of the CDR3 is TGTGCCAGCAAGGCCCCTGGGGGAGGGGTTGGCTACGAGCAGTACTTC.

This chain connects TRBV6-1 to TRBJ2-7; D may be TRBD2 (6 bases). The CDR3 sequence is 14 residues long. Trimming took off 2 bases at V and 5 bases at J, with 13 bases between the two ends. Germline CDR1 is MNHNS and CDR2 is SASEGT. The CDR3 here is CASSEYGGKDEQYF. As DNA, the CDR3 is TGTGCCAGCAGTGAATATGGGGGGAAAGACGAGCAGTACTTC.

The chain uses TRBV9 and TRBJ2-7; D perhaps matches TRBD2 (7 bases). Between the trimmed V and J ends, which lost 4 bases and 5 bases, there was a span of 13 bases. From germline, CDR1 is SGDLS and CDR2 YYNGEE. CDR3 length: 13 residues. The CDR3 spells CASSHREGHEQYF. As DNA, the CDR3 is TGTGCCAGCAGCCACAGGGAGGGCCACGAGCAGTACTTC.

This chain uses TRBV4-1 with TRBJ1-3; D may be TRBD1 (5 bases). The CDR3 runs 14 residues. Germline-derived CDR1 and CDR2 are MGHRA and YSYEKL. The germline V and J ends were trimmed by 1 base and 2 bases, with 6 bases remaining between them. The CDR3: CASSQAGAGNTIYF. CDR3 in DNA: TGCGCCAGCAGCCAAGCGGGGGCTGGAAACACCATATATTTT.